This T cell receptor beta chain originates from a study of blood T cell repertoires in COVID-19. This table comes from immunoSEQ multiplex PCR, and its TCRdb copy is limited to in-frame clones, with some not included. The table has 80,000 to 100,000 clones, 90% seen once; the top ten hold less than 2%. The CDR3 is 13 amino acids. V was cut by 1 base and J by 7 bases, with 8 bases left in between. Germline V CDR1 and CDR2: SGHAT, FQNNGV. V and J are TRBV11-2 and TRBJ1-3; weak D call: TRBD1 (6 bases). Input material: peripheral blood. This receptor was obtained from a human donor with active COVID-19. The donor label of this sample is uncertain. The CDR3 DNA reads TGTGCCAGCAGCTTAGTGGGGGCCAACACCATATATTTT. Protein: CASSLVGANTIYF. Variable domain in full (rest from reference TRBV11-2 and TRBJ1-3): EAGVAQSPRYKIIEKRQSVAFWCNPISGHATLYWYQQILGQGPKLLIQFQNNGVVDDSQLPKDRFSAERLKGVDSTLKIQPAKLEDSAVYLCASSLVGANTIYFGEGSWLTVV.